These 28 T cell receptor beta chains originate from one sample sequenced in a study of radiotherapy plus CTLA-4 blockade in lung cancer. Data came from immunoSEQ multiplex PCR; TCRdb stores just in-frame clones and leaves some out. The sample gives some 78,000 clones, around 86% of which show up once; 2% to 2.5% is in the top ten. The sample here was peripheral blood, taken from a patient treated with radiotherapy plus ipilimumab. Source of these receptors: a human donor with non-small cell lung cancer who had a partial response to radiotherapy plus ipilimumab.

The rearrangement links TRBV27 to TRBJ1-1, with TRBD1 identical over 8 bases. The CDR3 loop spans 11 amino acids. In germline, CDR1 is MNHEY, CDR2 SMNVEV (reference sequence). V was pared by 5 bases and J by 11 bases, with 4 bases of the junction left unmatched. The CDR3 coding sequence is TGTGCCAGCAGTGACAGGGGAGGCGCTTTCTTT. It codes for CASSDRGGAFF.

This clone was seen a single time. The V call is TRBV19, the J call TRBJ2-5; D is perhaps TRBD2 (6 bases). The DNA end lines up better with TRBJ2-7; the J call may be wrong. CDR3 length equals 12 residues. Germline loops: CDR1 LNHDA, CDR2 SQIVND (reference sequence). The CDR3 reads CASSSRGGEQYF. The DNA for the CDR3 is TGTGCCAGTAGTAGTAGGGGAGGCGAGCAGTACTTC.

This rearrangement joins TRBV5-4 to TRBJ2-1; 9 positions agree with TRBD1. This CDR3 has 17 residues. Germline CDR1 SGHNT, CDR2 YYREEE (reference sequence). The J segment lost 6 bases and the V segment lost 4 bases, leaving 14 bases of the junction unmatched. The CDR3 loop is CASSLLKGTGLTNEQFF. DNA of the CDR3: TGTGCCAGCAGCCTTCTTAAAGGGACAGGGTTAACCAATGAGCAGTTCTTC.

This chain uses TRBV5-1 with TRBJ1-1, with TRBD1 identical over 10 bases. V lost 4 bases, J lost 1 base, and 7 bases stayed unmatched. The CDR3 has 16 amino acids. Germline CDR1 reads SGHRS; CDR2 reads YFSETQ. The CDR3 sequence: CASSRLGTGENTEAFF. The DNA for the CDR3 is TGCGCCAGCAGCCGACTCGGGACAGGGGAGAACACTGAAGCTTTCTTT. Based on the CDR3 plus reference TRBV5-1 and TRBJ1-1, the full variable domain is KAGVTQTPRYLIKTRGQQVTLSCSPISGHRSVSWYQQTPGQGLQFLFEYFSETQRNKGNFPGRFSGRQFSNSRSEMNVSTLELGDSALYLCASSRLGTGENTEAFFGQGTRLTVV.

The CDR3 here is CASSQVTRAGYTF. CDR3 DNA: TGCGCCAGCAGCCAAGTGACGAGGGCTGGCTACACCTTC. The V call is TRBV4-1, the J call TRBJ1-2; D uncertain. The CDR3 length is 13 residues. Germline assignment: CDR1 MGHRA and CDR2 YSYEKL. The V end lost 1 base, the J end lost 7 bases, and 10 bases lay between the germline ends.

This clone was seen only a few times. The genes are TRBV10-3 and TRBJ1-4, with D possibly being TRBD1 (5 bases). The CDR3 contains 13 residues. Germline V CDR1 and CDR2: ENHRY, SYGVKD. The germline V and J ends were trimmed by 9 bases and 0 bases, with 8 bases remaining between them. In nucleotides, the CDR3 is TGTGCCATTAGGGGTACAACTAATGAAAAACTGTTTTTT. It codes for CAIRGTTNEKLFF.

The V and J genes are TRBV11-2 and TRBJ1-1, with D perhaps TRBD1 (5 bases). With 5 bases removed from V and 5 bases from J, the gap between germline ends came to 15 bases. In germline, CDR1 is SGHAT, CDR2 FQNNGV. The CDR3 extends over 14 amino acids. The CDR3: CASSHRGVGTEAFF. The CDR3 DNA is TGTGCCAGCAGCCACCGGGGGGTGGGGACTGAAGCTTTCTTT.

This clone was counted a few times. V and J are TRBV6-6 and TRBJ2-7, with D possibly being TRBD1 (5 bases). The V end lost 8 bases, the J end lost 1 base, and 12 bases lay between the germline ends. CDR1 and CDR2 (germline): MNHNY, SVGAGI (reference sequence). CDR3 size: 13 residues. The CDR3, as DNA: TGTGCCAGCCGGGCAGGGATGTCCTACGAGCAGTACTTC. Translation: CASRAGMSYEQYF.

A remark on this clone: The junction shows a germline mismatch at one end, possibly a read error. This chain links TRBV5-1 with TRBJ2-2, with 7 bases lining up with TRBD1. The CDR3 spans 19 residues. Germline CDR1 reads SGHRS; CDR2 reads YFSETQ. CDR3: CASSLARGWGQLNTGELLF. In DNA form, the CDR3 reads TGCGCCAGCAGCTTGGCCAGAGGGTGGGGACAGCTGAACACCGGGGAGCTGCTTTTT.

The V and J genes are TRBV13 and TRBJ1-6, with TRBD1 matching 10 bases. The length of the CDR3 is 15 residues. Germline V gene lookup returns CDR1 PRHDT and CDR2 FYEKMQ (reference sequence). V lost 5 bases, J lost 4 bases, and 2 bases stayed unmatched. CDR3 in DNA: TGTGCCAGCAGCGAGGACAGGGGGTATAATTCACCCCTCCACTTT. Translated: CASSEDRGYNSPLHF. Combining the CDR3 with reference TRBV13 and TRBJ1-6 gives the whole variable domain AAGVIQSPRHLIKEKRETATLKCYPIPRHDTVYWYQQGPGQDPQFLISFYEKMQSDKGSIPDRFSAQQFSDYHSELNMSSLELGDSALYFCASSEDRGYNSPLHFGNGTRLTVT.

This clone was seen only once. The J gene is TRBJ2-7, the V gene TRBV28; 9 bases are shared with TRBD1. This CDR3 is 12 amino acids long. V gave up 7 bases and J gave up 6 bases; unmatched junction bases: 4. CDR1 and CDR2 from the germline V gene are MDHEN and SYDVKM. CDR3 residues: CASNRQGVEQYV. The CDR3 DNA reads TGTGCCAGCAATAGACAGGGGGTCGAGCAGTACGTC.

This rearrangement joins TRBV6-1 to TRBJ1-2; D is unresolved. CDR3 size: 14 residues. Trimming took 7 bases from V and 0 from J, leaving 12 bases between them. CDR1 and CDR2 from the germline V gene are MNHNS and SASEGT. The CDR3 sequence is CASTTDPANYGYTF. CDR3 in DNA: TGTGCCAGCACCACAGACCCAGCTAACTATGGCTACACCTTC.

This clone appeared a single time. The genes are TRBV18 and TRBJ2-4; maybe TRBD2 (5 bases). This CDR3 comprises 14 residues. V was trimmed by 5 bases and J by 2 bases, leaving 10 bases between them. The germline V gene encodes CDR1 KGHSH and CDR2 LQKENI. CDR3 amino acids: CASSARTPKNIQYF. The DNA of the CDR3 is TGTGCCAGCTCAGCCCGGACTCCCAAAAACATTCAGTACTTC. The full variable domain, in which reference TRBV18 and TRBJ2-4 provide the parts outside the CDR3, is NAGVMQNPRHLVRRRGQEARLRCSPMKGHSHVYWYRQLPEEGLKFMVYLQKENIIDESGMPKERFSAEFPKEGPSILRIQQVVRGDSAAYFCASSARTPKNIQYFGAGTRLSVL.

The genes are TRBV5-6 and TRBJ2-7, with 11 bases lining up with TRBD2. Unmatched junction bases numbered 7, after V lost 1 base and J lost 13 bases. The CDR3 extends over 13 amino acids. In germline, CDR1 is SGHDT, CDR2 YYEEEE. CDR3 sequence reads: CASSLISTSGIYV. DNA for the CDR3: TGTGCCAGCAGCTTGATCTCGACTAGCGGGATATACGTC.

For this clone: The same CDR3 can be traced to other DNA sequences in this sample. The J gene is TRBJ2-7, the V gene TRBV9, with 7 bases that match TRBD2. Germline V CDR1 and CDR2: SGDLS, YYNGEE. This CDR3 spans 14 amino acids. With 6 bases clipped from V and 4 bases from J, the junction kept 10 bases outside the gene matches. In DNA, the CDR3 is TGTGCCAGCAACCCGGGGCTAGCGGAATACGAGCAGTACTTC. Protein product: CASNPGLAEYEQYF.

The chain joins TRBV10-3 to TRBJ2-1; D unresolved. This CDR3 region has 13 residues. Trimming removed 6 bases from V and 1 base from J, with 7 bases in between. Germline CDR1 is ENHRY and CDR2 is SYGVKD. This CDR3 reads CAISVQSYNEQFF. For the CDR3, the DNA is TGTGCCATCAGCGTACAGTCCTACAATGAGCAGTTCTTC.

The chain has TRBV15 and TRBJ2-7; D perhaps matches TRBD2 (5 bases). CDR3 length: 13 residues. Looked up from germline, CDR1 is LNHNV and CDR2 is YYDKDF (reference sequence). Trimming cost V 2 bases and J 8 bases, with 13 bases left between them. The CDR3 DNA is TGTGCCACCAGCAGAACCGAAGAGGGAAAGCAGTACGTC. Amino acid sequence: CATSRTEEGKQYV.

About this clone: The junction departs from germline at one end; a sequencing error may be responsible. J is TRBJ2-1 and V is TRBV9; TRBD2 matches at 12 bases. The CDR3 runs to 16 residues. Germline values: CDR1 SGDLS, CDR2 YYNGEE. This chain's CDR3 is CASTVDSSGRANEQFF. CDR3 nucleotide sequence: TGTGCCAGCACCGTAGATTCTAGCGGGAGGGCCAATGAGCAGTTCTTC.

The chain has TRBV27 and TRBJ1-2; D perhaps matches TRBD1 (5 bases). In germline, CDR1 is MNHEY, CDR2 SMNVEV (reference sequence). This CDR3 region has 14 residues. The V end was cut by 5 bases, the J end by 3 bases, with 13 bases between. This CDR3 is CASSPTPGYYGYTF. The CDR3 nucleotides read TGTGCCAGCAGTCCCACCCCAGGGTACTATGGCTACACCTTC.

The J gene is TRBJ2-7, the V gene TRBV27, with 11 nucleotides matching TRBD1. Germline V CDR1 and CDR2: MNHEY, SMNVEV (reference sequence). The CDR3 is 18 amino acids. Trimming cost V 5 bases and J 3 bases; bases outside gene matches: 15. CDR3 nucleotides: TGTGCCAGCAGTCTTCGGTTCCGGGACAGGGGGGGATACTACGAGCAGTACTTC. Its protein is CASSLRFRDRGGYYEQYF.

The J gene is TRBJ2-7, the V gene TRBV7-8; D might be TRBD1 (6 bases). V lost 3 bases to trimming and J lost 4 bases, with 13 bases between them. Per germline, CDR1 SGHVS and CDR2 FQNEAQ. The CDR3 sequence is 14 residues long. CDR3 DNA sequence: TGTGCCAGCAGCTTCTCCGGGACACCGTACGAGCAGTACGTC. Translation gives CASSFSGTPYEQYV.

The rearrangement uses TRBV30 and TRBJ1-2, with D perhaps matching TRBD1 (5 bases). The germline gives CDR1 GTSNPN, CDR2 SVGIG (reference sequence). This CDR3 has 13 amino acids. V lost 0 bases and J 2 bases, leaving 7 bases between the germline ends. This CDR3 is CAWSVRQNYGYTF. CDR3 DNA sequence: TGTGCCTGGAGTGTACGACAGAACTATGGCTACACCTTC.

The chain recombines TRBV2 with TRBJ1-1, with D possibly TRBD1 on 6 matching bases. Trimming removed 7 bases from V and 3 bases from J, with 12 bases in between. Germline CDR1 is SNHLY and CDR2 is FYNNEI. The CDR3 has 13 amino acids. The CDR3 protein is CASTQGPDTEAFF. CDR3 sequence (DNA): TGTGCCAGCACCCAGGGGCCCGACACTGAAGCTTTCTTT.

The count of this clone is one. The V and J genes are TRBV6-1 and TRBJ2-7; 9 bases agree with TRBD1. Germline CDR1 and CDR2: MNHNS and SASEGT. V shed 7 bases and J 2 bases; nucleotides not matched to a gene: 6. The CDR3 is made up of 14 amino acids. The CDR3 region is CASTRGQGAYEQYV. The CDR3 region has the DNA TGTGCCAGCACCCGGGGACAGGGCGCCTACGAGCAGTACGTC.

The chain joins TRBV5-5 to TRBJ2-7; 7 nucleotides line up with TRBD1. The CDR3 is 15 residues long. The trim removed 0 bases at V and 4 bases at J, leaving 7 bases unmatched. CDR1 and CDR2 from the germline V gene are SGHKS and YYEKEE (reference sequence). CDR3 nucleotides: TGTGCCAGCAGCTTGGCCGAACAGGGGAAGTACGAGCAGTACGTC. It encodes CASSLAEQGKYEQYV.

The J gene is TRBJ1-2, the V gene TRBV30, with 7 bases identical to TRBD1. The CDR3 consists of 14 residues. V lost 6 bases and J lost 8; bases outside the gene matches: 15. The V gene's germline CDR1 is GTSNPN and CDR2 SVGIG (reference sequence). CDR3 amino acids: CACILIRDREGYTF. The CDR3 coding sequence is TGTGCCTGTATCCTCATAAGGGACAGAGAGGGCTACACCTTC.

CDR3 loop: CASSAGTGGARYGYTF. The CDR3 DNA sequence: TGTGCCAGCAGCGCCGGGACAGGGGGCGCGAGGTATGGCTACACCTTC. The chain recombines TRBV2 with TRBJ1-2, with 12 bases aligning to TRBD1. V shed 6 bases, J shed 5 bases, and the junction held 10 bases outside the gene matches. The germline V gene has CDR1 SNHLY and CDR2 FYNNEI. This CDR3 has 16 amino acids.

CDR3 DNA sequence: TGTGCCAGCAGCTTAATTGGGGGGAACGAGCAGTACTTC. This translates into CASSLIGGNEQYF. The gene calls are TRBV5-4 and TRBJ2-7; D perhaps matches TRBD2 (6 bases). Germline loops: CDR1 SGHNT, CDR2 YYREEE (reference sequence). V was clipped by 2 bases and J by 5 bases, with 11 bases between them. The CDR3 covers 13 residues.